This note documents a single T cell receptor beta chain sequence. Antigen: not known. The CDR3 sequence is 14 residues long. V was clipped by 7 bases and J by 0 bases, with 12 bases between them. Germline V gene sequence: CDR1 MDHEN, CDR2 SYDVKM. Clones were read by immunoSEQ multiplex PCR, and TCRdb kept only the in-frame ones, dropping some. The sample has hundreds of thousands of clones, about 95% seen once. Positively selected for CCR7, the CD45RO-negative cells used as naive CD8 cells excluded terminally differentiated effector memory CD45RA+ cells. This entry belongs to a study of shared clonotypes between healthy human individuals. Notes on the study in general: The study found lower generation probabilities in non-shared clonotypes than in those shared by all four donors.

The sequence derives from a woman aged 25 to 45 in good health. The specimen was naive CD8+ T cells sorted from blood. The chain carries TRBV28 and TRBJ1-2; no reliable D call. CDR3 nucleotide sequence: TGTGCCAGCACCAAGACATCTTCTAACTATGGCTACACCTTC. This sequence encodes CASTKTSSNYGYTF.